This T cell receptor beta chain was obtained from a study of T cells in Graves' hyperthyroidism and ophthalmopathy. The wider study: Peripheral blood was collected at initial diagnosis, before any treatment.

Using RNA transcripts as the source, TCR beta CDR3 regions were amplified. A first-round RT-PCR of the TCR CDR3 used the HTBI primer set. TCRdb reanalysed the multiplex PCR reads using MiXCR and keeps one entry per CDR3 protein. The sample shows about 640,000 distinct CDR3 sequences, about 20% of them seen only once. The CDR3 is 15 amino acids. Germline CDR1 is MNHNS and CDR2 is SASEGT. The ends lost 7 bases at V and 6 bases at J; junction bases unmatched: 9. From more than 8 ml of fresh peripheral blood, PBMCs were isolated. Details on this clonotype: Its antigen is unidentified.

Study-wide results and caveats: Also found in blood were most expanded thyroid clonotypes above 0.001.

V usage is TRBV6-1 and J usage is TRBJ2-2; TRBD1 aligns across 9 bases. The receptor's source is a man aged 25 to 40 with Graves' ophthalmopathy. Input material: blood. The CDR3 reads CASTLGTGRSGELFF. CDR3 DNA sequence: TGTGCCAGCACCCTAGGGACAGGGCGGTCCGGGGAGCTGTTTTTT.